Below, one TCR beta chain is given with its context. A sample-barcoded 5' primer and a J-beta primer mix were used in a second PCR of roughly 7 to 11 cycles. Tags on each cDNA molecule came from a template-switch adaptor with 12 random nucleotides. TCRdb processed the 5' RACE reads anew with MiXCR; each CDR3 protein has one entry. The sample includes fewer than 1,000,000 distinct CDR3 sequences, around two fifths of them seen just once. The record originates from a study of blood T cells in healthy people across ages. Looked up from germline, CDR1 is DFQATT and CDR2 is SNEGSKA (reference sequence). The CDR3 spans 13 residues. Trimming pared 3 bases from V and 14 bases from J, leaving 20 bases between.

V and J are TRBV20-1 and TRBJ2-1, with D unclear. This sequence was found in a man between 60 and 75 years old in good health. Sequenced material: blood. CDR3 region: CSASGELEWVKFF. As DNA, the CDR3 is TGCAGTGCTAGCGGAGAGCTAGAGTGGGTCAAGTTCTTC.